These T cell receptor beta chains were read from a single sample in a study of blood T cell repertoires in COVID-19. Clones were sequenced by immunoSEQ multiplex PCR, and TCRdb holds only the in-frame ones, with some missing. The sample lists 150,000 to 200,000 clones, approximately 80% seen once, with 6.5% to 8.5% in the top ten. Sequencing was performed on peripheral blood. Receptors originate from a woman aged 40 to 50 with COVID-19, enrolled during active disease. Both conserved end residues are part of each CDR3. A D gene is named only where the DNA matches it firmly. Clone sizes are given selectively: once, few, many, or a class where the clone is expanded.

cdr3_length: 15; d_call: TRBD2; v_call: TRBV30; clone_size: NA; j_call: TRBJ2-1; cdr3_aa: CAWSLASGGYNEQFF; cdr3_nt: TGTGCCTGGAGTCTGGCTAGCGGGGGTTACAATGAGCAGTTCTTC
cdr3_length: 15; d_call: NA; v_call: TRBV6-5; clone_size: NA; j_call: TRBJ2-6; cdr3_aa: CASIGWSSGANVLTF; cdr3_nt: TGTGCCAGCATTGGGTGGAGTTCTGGGGCCAACGTCCTGACTTTC
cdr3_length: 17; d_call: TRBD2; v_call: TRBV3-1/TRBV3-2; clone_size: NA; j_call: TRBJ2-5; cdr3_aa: CASSQGASGGVQETQYF; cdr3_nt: TGTGCCAGCAGCCAAGGGGCTAGCGGGGGGGTACAAGAGACCCAGTACTTC
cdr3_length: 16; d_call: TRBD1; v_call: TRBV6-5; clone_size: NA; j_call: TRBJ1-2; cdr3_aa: CASSYYRGGGSGGYTF; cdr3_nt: TGTGCCAGCAGTTACTATCGTGGAGGGGGCAGTGGTGGCTACACCTTC
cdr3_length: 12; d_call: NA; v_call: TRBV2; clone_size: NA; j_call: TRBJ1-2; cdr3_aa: CASSANRDGYTF; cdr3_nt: TGTGCCAGCAGTGCGAACAGGGATGGCTACACCTTC
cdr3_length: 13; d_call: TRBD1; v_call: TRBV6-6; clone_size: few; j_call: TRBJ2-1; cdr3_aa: CADRDRAYNEQFF; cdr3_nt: TGTGCCGACCGGGACAGGGCCTACAATGAGCAGTTCTTC
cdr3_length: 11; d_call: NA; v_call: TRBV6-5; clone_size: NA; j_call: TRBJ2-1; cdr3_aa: CASKGPTAEFF; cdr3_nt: TGTGCCAGCAAGGGGCCAACGGCGGAGTTCTTC
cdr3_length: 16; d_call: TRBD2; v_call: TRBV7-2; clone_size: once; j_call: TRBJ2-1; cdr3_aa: CASSSRREGLIYEQFF; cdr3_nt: TGTGCCAGCAGCTCCCGCCGGGAGGGCCTAATCTATGAGCAGTTCTTC
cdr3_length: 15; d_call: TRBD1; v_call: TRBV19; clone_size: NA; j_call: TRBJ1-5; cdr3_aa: CASSFDRGSNQPQHF; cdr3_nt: TGTGCCAGTAGCTTTGACAGGGGGAGCAATCAGCCCCAGCATTTT
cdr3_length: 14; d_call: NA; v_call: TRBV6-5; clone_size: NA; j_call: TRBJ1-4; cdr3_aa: CASSFRGSPEKLFF; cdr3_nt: TGTGCCAGCAGTTTCAGAGGATCCCCTGAAAAACTGTTTTTT
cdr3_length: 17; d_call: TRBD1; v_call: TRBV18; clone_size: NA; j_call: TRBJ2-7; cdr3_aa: CASSPSSRTGKDYEQYF; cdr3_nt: TGTGCCAGCTCACCAAGTTCCAGGACAGGGAAGGACTACGAGCAGTACTTC
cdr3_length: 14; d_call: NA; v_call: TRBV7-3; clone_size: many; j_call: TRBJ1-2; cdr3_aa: CASSLTFQGGGYTF; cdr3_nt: TGTGCCAGCAGCTTAACGTTCCAGGGAGGTGGCTACACCTTC
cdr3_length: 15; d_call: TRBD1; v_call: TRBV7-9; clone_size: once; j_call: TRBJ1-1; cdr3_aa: CASSSTGQQRIEAFF; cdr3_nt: TGTGCCAGCAGCTCGACAGGGCAACAAAGAATAGAAGCTTTCTTT
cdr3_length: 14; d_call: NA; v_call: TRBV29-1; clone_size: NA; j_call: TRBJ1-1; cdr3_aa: CSVEGRGVGTEAFF; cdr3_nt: TGCAGCGTTGAAGGCCGGGGAGTAGGCACTGAAGCTTTCTTT
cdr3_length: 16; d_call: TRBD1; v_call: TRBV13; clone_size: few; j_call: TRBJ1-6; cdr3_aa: CASSAGGLGNNSPLHF; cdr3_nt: TGTGCCAGCAGCGCAGGGGGCTTGGGTAATAATTCACCCCTCCACTTT
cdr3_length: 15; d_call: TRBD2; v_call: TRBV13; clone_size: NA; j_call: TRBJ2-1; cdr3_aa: CASSLGLAGGRKQFF; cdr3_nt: TGTGCCAGCAGCTTAGGGCTAGCGGGGGGCAGGAAGCAGTTCTTC
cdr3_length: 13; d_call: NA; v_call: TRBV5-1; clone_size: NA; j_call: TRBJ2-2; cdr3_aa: CASSPSNTGELFF; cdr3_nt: TGCGCCAGCAGCCCCTCGAACACCGGGGAGCTGTTTTTT
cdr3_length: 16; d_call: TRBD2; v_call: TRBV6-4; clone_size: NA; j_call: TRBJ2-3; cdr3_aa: CASSDSAGGSTDTQYF; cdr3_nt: TGTGCCAGCAGTGACTCAGCGGGGGGTAGCACAGATACGCAGTATTTT
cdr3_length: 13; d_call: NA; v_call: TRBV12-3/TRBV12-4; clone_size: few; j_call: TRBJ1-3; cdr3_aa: CASSLEPGGTIYF; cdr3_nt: TGTGCCAGCAGTTTAGAGCCCGGTGGCACCATATATTTT
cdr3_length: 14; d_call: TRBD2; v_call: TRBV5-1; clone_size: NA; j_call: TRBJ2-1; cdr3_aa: CASNSGSSYNEQFF; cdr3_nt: TGCGCCAGTAATAGCGGGAGCTCCTACAATGAGCAGTTCTTC
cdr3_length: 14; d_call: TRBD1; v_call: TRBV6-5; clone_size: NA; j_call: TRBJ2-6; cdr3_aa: CASSPGTGTNVLTF; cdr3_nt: TGTGCCAGCAGCCCCGGGACAGGGACCAACGTCCTGACTTTC
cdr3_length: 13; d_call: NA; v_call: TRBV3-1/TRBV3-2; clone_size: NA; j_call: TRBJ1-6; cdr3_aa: CASGSYRNSPLHF; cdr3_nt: TGTGCCAGCGGATCCTACAGGAATTCACCCCTCCACTTT
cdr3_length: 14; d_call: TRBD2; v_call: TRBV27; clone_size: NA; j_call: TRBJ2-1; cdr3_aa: CASSLGLAGNEQFF; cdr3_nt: TGTGCCAGCAGTTTGGGGCTAGCGGGCAATGAGCAGTTCTTC
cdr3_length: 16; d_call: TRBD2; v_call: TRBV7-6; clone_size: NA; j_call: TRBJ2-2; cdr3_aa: CASSLRAGANTGELFF; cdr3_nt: TGTGCCAGCAGCTTAAGAGCGGGGGCGAACACCGGGGAGCTGTTTTTT
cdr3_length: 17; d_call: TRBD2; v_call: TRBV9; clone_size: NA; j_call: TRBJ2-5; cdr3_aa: CASSVATSGGMQETQYF; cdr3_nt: TGTGCCAGCAGCGTAGCGACTAGCGGGGGGATGCAAGAGACCCAGTACTTC
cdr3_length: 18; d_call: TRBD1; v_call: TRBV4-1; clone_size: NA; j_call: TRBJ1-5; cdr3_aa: CASSESRGGQGANQPQHF; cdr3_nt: TGCGCCAGCAGCGAAAGCAGGGGAGGACAGGGCGCGAATCAGCCCCAGCATTTT
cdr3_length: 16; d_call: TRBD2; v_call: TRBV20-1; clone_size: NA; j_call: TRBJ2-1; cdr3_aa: CSASRGLAGTYNEQFF; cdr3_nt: TGCAGTGCTAGTCGCGGACTAGCGGGAACCTACAATGAGCAGTTCTTC
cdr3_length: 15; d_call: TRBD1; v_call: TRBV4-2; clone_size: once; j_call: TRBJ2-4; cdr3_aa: CASALPTGGLNIQYF; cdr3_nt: TGTGCCAGCGCCCTCCCGACAGGGGGCCTAAACATTCAGTACTTC